This TCR beta chain was documented in a study of Graves' ophthalmopathy and Graves' hyperthyroidism. This clonotype was picked up many times. RNA transcripts served as template for amplifying TCR beta CDR3 sequences. An initial RT-PCR round employing HTBI primers preceded a second-round multiplex PCR. TCRdb re-called the multiplex PCR reads with MiXCR, one entry per CDR3 protein. The sample shows approximately 460,000 distinct CDR3 sequences, approximately 14% of them seen only once. Sequenced input: blood. The TCR sequence derives from a woman aged 30 to 39 with Graves' ophthalmopathy.

The CDR3 DNA reads TGTGCCAGCAGACCCGGGACCGGGGTTTCACCCCTCCACTTT. This codes for CASRPGTGVSPLHF. The V and J genes are TRBV6-1 and TRBJ1-6; maybe TRBD1 (5 bases). V shed 6 bases and J shed 9 bases, with 15 bases lying between them. This CDR3 comprises 14 residues. Germline-derived CDR1 and CDR2 are MNHNS and SASEGT.